The T cell receptor (beta chain) under discussion was sequenced for a study of blood T cell repertoires in COVID-19. Study at large: From the United States, Italy and Spain came samples of acute and convalescent COVID-19. Sample material is recorded as cDNA or gDNA derived from T cells, B-cell-depleted T cells, or PBMCs.

The CDR3 extends over 15 amino acids. Germline trimming cut 6 bases from V and 3 bases from J; bases unmatched to any gene: 6. Germline loops: CDR1 MDHEN, CDR2 SYDVKM. As handled by the study authors: Reference gene primer amplification yielded estimated nucleated cell counts. Measured with immunoSEQ multiplex PCR; TCRdb has only the in-frame clones, and not every one. V and J calls and clone size are given by that table; D and trimming were obtained from the DNA. The table lists over 400,000 clones, 80% to 90% of them singletons, with 3% to 4% in the top ten. This sequence originates from a human donor in a cohort sampled during active COVID-19. Sequencing was done on a sample of peripheral blood. V is TRBV28 and J is TRBJ2-3; 10 bases are a match to TRBD1. The CDR3 nucleotides are TGTGCCAGCAGCCAAAGACAGGGGGCGACAGATACGCAGTATTTT. Its protein product is CASSQRQGATDTQYF.